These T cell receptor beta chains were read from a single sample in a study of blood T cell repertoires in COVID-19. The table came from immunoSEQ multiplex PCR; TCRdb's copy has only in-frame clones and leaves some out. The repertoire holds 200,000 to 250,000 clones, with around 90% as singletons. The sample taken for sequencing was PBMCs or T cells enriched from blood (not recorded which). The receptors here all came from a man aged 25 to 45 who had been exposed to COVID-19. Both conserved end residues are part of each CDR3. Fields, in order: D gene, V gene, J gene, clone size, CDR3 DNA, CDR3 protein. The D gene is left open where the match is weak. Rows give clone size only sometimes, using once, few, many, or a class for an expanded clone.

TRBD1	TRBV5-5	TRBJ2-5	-	TGTGCCAGCAGCTTCCAGGGGGCAACGGAGACCCAGTACTTC	CASSFQGATETQYF
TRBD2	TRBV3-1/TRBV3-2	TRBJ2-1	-	TGTGCCAGCAGCACCCAAGGTGCGGGGGACAATGAGCAGTTCTTC	CASSTQGAGDNEQFF
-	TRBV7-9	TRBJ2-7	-	TGTGCCAGCAGCACCCCATTAGAGGCAGCCTCCTACGAGCAGTACTTC	CASSTPLEAASYEQYF
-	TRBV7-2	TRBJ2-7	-	TGTGCCAGCAGCCCACAAACGGGACAAAGCTACGAGCAGTACTTC	CASSPQTGQSYEQYF
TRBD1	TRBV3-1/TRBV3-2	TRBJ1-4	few	TGTGCCAGCAGCCATGAGCCACGACAGGGGGCGCCGGGTGGTAATGAAAAACTGTTTTTT	CASSHEPRQGAPGGNEKLFF
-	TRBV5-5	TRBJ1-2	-	TGTGCCAGCAGCCTCGATCTAGGTGGCTACACCTTC	CASSLDLGGYTF
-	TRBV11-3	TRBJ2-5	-	TGTGCCAGCAGCTTAAGAGTTGAGGAGACCCAGTACTTC	CASSLRVEETQYF
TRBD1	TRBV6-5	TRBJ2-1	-	TGTGCCACTTGGGGACAGGGGGAATACAATGAGCAGTTCTTC	CATWGQGEYNEQFF
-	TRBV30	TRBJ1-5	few	TGTGCCTGGAGTGTAAAGGGACTGGATAGCAATCAGCCCCAGCATTTT	CAWSVKGLDSNQPQHF
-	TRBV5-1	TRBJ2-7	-	TGCGCCAGCAGTCTGGGGAGCTCCTACGAGCAGTACTTC	CASSLGSSYEQYF
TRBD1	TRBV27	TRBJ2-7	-	TGTGCCAGCAGTGGCCGGTCAGGGGGCTCCTACGAGCAGTACTTC	CASSGRSGGSYEQYF
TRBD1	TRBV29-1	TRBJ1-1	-	TGCAGCCCCATGCACATCCAGGGGGCGAGCACTGAAGCTTTCTTT	CSPMHIQGASTEAFF
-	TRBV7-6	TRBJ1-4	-	TGTGCCAGCAGCTCGACGGTCCGGGGGGAAAAACTGTTTTTT	CASSSTVRGEKLFF
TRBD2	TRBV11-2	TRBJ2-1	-	TGTGCCAGCAGCTTAGCACTAGCGGGGAAATCTGAGCAGTTCTTC	CASSLALAGKSEQFF
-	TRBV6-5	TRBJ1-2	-	TGTGCCAGCAGCAATTACGACAGAAGCTATGGCTACACCTTC	CASSNYDRSYGYTF
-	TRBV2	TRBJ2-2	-	TGTGCCAGCAGCGCATCGGGAACCGGGGAGCTGTTTTTT	CASSASGTGELFF
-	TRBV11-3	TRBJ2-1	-	TGTGCCAGCAGCTTAGGGACAAATGAGCAGTTCTTC	CASSLGTNEQFF
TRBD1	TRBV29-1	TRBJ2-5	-	TGCAGCGTCGACAGGGGCCAAGAGACCCAGTACTTC	CSVDRGQETQYF
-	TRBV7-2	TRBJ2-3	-	TGTGCCACCTCAGGCGGGCCCTTCACAGATACGCAGTATTTT	CATSGGPFTDTQYF
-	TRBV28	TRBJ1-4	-	TGTGCCAGCAGTTCCGGGGGGGATCTCGCTGAAAAACTGTTTTTT	CASSSGGDLAEKLFF
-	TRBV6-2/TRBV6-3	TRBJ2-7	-	TGTGCCAGCAGTTCCCTAGTCGAGCAGTACTTC	CASSSLVEQYF
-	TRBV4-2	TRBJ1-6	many	TGTGCCAGCAGCCAAGGGGCGCGGGATTCACCCCTCCACTTT	CASSQGARDSPLHF
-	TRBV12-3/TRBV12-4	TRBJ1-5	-	TGTGCCAGCAGTTTCAGTCAAAATCAGCCCCAGCATTTT	CASSFSQNQPQHF
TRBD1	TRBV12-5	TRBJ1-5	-	TGTGCTAGTGGTTTGGTAGGTTTCTCGCAGGGGGCCCAAAATCAGCCCCAGCATTTT	CASGLVGFSQGAQNQPQHF
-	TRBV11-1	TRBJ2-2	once	TGTGCCAGCCGGGCTCGAGCGGGTAACACCGGGGAGCTGTTTTTT	CASRARAGNTGELFF
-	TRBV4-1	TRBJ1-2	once	TGCGCCAGCAGCCAGGACAGAGGGGATCGGGGCTACACCTTC	CASSQDRGDRGYTF
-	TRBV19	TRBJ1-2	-	TGTGCCAGTAGTATAATCGAGGGCGGCTACACCTTC	CASSIIEGGYTF
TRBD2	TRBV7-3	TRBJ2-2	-	TGTGCCAGCAGCCGAGGACTAGCGGCGAACACCGGGGAGCTGTTTTTT	CASSRGLAANTGELFF
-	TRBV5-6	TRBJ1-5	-	TGTGCCAGCAGCAGAGGTATTCGCAATCAGCCCCAGCATTTT	CASSRGIRNQPQHF
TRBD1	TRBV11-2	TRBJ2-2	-	TGTGCCAGCAGCTTAGAGGGACAGGCGGACGGGGAGCTGTTTTTT	CASSLEGQADGELFF
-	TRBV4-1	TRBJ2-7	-	TGCGCCAGCAGCCAAGGAGCCGGGGGGCTTATCTACGAGCAGTACTTC	CASSQGAGGLIYEQYF
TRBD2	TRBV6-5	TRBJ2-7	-	TGTGCCAGCAGTTATGGGCGGGGGGCCTACGAGCAGTACTTC	CASSYGRGAYEQYF
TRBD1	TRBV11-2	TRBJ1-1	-	TGTGCCAGCAGCTCGGGGACAGGGGAGAACACTGAAGCTTTCTTT	CASSSGTGENTEAFF
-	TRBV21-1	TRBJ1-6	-	TGTGCCAGCAGCAAAGCTAGCAAGACAGCCGGGACAGGGATCCGGTCACCCCTCCACTTT	CASSKASKTAGTGIRSPLHF